The source of this TCR beta chain is a study of T cells in Graves' hyperthyroidism and ophthalmopathy. This clonotype was counted between two and nine times. Researchers took RNA transcripts and amplified the TCR beta CDR3 regions from them. HTBI primers were used for first-round RT-PCR of the TCR CDR3. One entry per CDR3 protein results from TCRdb running MiXCR on the multiplex PCR reads. The sample includes about 380,000 distinct CDR3 sequences, about 15% of them seen just once. The CDR3 is 14 residues long. Trimming removed 0 bases at V and 6 bases at J, with 10 bases between. The germline V gene has CDR1 SGHRS and CDR2 YFSETQ. A patient was excluded if there was uncontrolled infection, other autoimmune disease, pregnancy or lactation.

This receptor was obtained from a woman aged 60-70 years with Graves' hyperthyroidism. Sample: blood. V is TRBV5-1 and J is TRBJ2-4; D may be TRBD2 (6 bases). CDR3: CASSLGEDGNIQYF. The CDR3 bases are TGCGCCAGCAGCTTGGGGGAGGATGGAAACATTCAGTACTTC.